The 20 T cell receptor beta chains in this list originate from one sample, sequenced in a study of blood T cell repertoires in COVID-19. Sequenced by immunoSEQ multiplex PCR; TCRdb stores in-frame clones only, minus some. The sample has 150,000 to 200,000 clones; 65% to 85% are singletons. Sequencing input: PBMCs or T cells enriched from blood (not recorded which). The source of these receptors is a woman between 40 and 55 years old with acute COVID-19.

The chain recombines TRBV5-4 with TRBJ1-4, with 11 bases fitting TRBD1. The junction had 2 bases not matched to a gene; V was cut back by 4 bases and J by 0 bases. This CDR3 has 16 amino acids. Germline lookup yields CDR1 SGHNT and CDR2 YYREEE (reference sequence). The CDR3, as DNA: TGTGCCAGCAGCCCGGGACAGGGGGCAACTAATGAAAAACTGTTTTTT. Translated, it gives CASSPGQGATNEKLFF.

There are many counts of this clone. The gene calls are TRBV27 and TRBJ1-6; the D gene is possibly TRBD1 (6 bases). V lost 0 bases and J lost 0, with 12 bases in between. The CDR3 is made up of 18 amino acids. Germline values: CDR1 MNHEY, CDR2 SMNVEV (reference sequence). The CDR3 is CASSLSFQGSSYNSPLHF. As DNA, the CDR3 is TGTGCCAGCAGTTTATCGTTTCAGGGGAGCTCCTATAATTCACCCCTCCACTTT.

The rearrangement joins TRBV14 to TRBJ2-1; D is possibly TRBD2 (5 bases). The V gene's germline CDR1 is SGHDN and CDR2 FVKESK. Trimming stripped 0 bases from V and 0 bases from J, with 9 bases between. The CDR3 length is 16 residues. In DNA, the CDR3 is TGTGCCAGCAGCCAAGAGGAGCGGTACTCCTACAATGAGCAGTTCTTC. Protein product: CASSQEERYSYNEQFF.

The rearrangement joins TRBV3-1 (or the pseudogene TRBV3-2) to TRBJ1-1, with a tentative D call TRBD1 (6 bases). Between the trimmed V and J ends, which lost 5 bases and 2 bases, there was a span of 18 bases. The CDR3 is 16 amino acids. Looked up from germline, CDR1 is LGHDT and CDR2 is YNNKEL (reference sequence). The CDR3 region has the DNA TGTGCCAGCAGCGACGCAGGGGAGGGGATAAACACTGAAGCTTTCTTT. Amino acid sequence: CASSDAGEGINTEAFF.

This clone was recorded only once. V gene TRBV5-4 combines with J gene TRBJ2-5, with 11 bases matching TRBD2. The germline V gene encodes CDR1 SGHNT and CDR2 YYREEE (reference sequence). V shed 3 bases, J shed 5 bases, and the junction held 9 bases outside the gene matches. The CDR3 length is 16 residues. The CDR3, as DNA: TGTGCCAGCAGCTCCCGCCTAGCGGGAGGATTTGAGACCCAGTACTTC. Translation: CASSSRLAGGFETQYF.

Worth noting for this clone: This sample also contains other DNA sequences that code for the same CDR3. The gene calls are TRBV30 and TRBJ2-5; tentatively, D is TRBD2 (6 bases). Trimming left V 2 bases short and J 2 bases short, with 9 bases between. From germline, CDR1 is GTSNPN and CDR2 SVGIG (reference sequence). The CDR3 length is 13 residues. The CDR3 loop reads CAWSSGLQETQYF. The CDR3 coding sequence is TGTGCCTGGAGTAGCGGGCTTCAAGAGACCCAGTACTTC.

The rearrangement joins TRBV5-1 to TRBJ1-2; tentative D call: TRBD1 (6 bases). Germline V gene lookup returns CDR1 SGHRS and CDR2 YFSETQ. The CDR3 has 15 residues. Trimming took off 2 bases at V and 3 bases at J, with 14 bases between the two ends. CDR3: CASSLTGSRDYGYTF. The CDR3 nucleotides read TGCGCCAGCAGCTTAACAGGGAGCAGGGACTATGGCTACACCTTC.

The chain combines TRBV19 with TRBJ1-4; D is ambiguous. The germline CDR1 and CDR2 sequences are LNHDA and SQIVND (reference sequence). The CDR3 is 13 residues long. Trimming took 1 base from V and 7 from J, leaving 7 bases between them. CDR3 amino acids: CASSIGFGEKLFF. CDR3 bases: TGTGCCAGTAGTATAGGGTTCGGTGAAAAACTGTTTTTT. The variable domain in full, with the rest retrieved from reference TRBV19 and TRBJ1-4, is DGGITQSPKYLFRKEGQNVTLSCEQNLNHDAMYWYRQDPGQGLRLIYYSQIVNDFQKGDIAEGYSVSREKKESFPLTVTSAQKNPTAFYLCASSIGFGEKLFFGSGTQLSVL.

The chain has TRBV4-2 and TRBJ2-5, with 10 bases aligning to TRBD2. The CDR3 extends over 17 amino acids. J gave up 0 bases and V 2 bases, and 6 bases lay outside the gene matches. CDR1 is LGHNA and CDR2 is YNFKEQ in the germline V gene. CDR3 nucleotide sequence: TGTGCCAGCAGCCAATCCATGGGACTAGCGTACCAAGAGACCCAGTACTTC. It is translated as CASSQSMGLAYQETQYF.

The genes are TRBV19 and TRBJ1-3; 8 bases match TRBD1. Trimming took 8 bases from V and 2 from J; bases not matched to a gene: 8. The CDR3 has 15 amino acids. Looked up from germline, CDR1 is LNHDA and CDR2 is SQIVND (reference sequence). In DNA form, the CDR3 reads TGTGCCAGTCATCGGGACAGGAAAACTGGAAACACCATATATTTT. This encodes CASHRDRKTGNTIYF.

This clone was counted only a few times. The chain recombines TRBV5-6 with TRBJ2-3; perhaps TRBD2 as D (5 bases). The germline CDR1 and CDR2 sequences are SGHDT and YYEEEE. This CDR3 is 15 amino acids long. The germline V and J ends were trimmed by 4 bases and 0 bases, with 12 bases remaining between them. The CDR3 DNA sequence: TGTGCCAGCAGCCCCATGGGCGGGAGCACAGATACGCAGTATTTT. Translation: CASSPMGGSTDTQYF.

This chain uses TRBV5-1 with TRBJ1-2; 7 bases agree with TRBD1. CDR1 is SGHRS and CDR2 is YFSETQ in the germline V gene. CDR3 size: 20 residues. Trimming at V came to 3 bases and at J to 2 bases, leaving 22 bases not matched to a gene. CDR3 nucleotides: TGCGCCAGCAGCTCGTGGCCCCCAACCGGGACAGCCGATTCCAACTATGGCTACACCTTC. It is translated as CASSSWPPTGTADSNYGYTF.

This chain uses TRBV21-1 with TRBJ1-2; TRBD1 is taken as the D call from the table, unchecked against the DNA. TRBV21-1 is shown as a pseudogene. The CDR3 is 15 residues long. CDR3 sequence (DNA): TGTGCCAGCAGCATGTTGAACAGGGGGTTCCATGGCTACACCTTC. Its protein product is CASSMLNRGFHGYTF.

This clone was seen a handful of times. The genes are TRBV11-3 and TRBJ2-3, with TRBD2 matching over 9 bases. The CDR3 is 15 amino acids. J was trimmed by 2 bases and V by 5 bases; bases with no gene match: 5. In germline, CDR1 is SGHNT, CDR2 YENEEA. CDR3 DNA: TGTGCCAGCAGCCCCCTAGCGGGGCTCACAGATACGCAGTATTTT. Its protein product is CASSPLAGLTDTQYF. Based on the CDR3 plus reference TRBV11-3 and TRBJ2-3, the full variable domain is EAGVVQSPRYKIIEKKQPVAFWCNPISGHNTLYWYLQNLGQGPELLIRYENEEAVDDSQLPKDRFSAERLKGVDSTLKIQPAELGDSAVYLCASSPLAGLTDTQYFGPGTRLTVL.

The chain combines TRBV18 with TRBJ1-2; 11 positions match TRBD1. The CDR3 totals 14 residues. Germline CDR1 reads KGHSH; CDR2 reads LQKENI. Trimming removed 5 bases from V and 2 bases from J; junction bases left unmatched: 1. CDR3 residues: CASSGQGANYGYTF. CDR3 DNA sequence: TGTGCCAGCTCAGGACAGGGGGCCAACTATGGCTACACCTTC.

The V and J genes are TRBV7-8 and TRBJ2-7; 14 positions agree with TRBD2. The CDR3 runs 14 residues. CDR1 SGHVS and CDR2 FQNEAQ come from the germline V gene. With V trimmed by 5 bases and J by 5 bases, 2 bases remained unmatched. CDR3 amino acids: CASSLGLAGDEQYV. In nucleotides, the CDR3 is TGTGCCAGCAGCCTGGGACTAGCGGGAGACGAGCAGTACGTC.

The chain uses TRBV18 and TRBJ2-1, with 11 bases identical to TRBD2. Germline V gene sequence: CDR1 KGHSH, CDR2 LQKENI. The CDR3 is 16 residues long. V shed 3 bases and J 3 bases; nucleotides not matched to a gene: 4. CDR3 DNA: TGTGCCAGCTCACCGCCTAGCGGGAGGATCTACAATGAGCAGTTCTTC. Translated, it gives CASSPPSGRIYNEQFF.

V and J are TRBV19 and TRBJ1-1; 8 bases line up with TRBD1. Germline CDR1 LNHDA, CDR2 SQIVND (reference sequence). This CDR3 contains 15 residues. J gave up 3 bases and V 7 bases, and 10 bases lay outside the gene matches. The CDR3 DNA sequence: TGTGCCAGTAATCAGGGGGCAGCTTGGGACACTGAAGCTTTCTTT. It yields the protein CASNQGAAWDTEAFF.

Here the CDR3 reads CATRPQGITDTQYF. CDR3 nucleotides: TGTGCCACCAGACCACAGGGGATCACAGATACGCAGTATTTT. The chain has TRBV15 and TRBJ2-3; 7 positions agree with TRBD1. The CDR3 contains 14 residues. V was clipped by 6 bases and J by 2 bases; unmatched bases: 5. The V gene's germline CDR1 is LNHNV and CDR2 YYDKDF (reference sequence). Complete variable domain (other parts from reference TRBV15 and TRBJ2-3): DAMVIQNPRYQVTQFGKPVTLSCSQTLNHNVMYWYQQKSSQAPKLLFHYYDKDFNNEADTPDNFQSRRPNTSFCFLDIRSPGLGDTAMYLCATRPQGITDTQYFGPGTRLTVL.

This clone showed up just a few times. J is TRBJ1-1 and V is TRBV30; 9 nucleotides match TRBD1. From germline, CDR1 is GTSNPN and CDR2 SVGIG (reference sequence). This CDR3 has 14 amino acids. V was pared by 7 bases and J by 0 bases, with 6 bases of the junction left unmatched. CDR3 protein: CASDRGRVNTEAFF. The CDR3 nucleotides read TGTGCCTCTGACAGGGGGAGGGTGAACACTGAAGCTTTCTTT.